A selection of T cell receptor beta chains follows, all from one sample in a study of T cells expressing NK-cell markers. TCRdb reprocessed the 5' RACE reads, keeping one entry per CDR3 protein, no DNA. This sample's table has approximately 440,000 distinct CDR3 sequences. Sequencing was carried out using blood T cells: a sorted CD56 or NKG2C T cell subset, CD4+ or CD8+ T cells, or bulk PBMC T cells (not recorded which). These TCRs come from a woman aged 50 to 60 in good health. CDR3s include the opening cysteine and the closing phenylalanine or tryptophan.

TRBV4-1,TRBJ1-6,CASSQVGSPLHF
TRBV20-1,TRBJ2-1,CSANSGTSGFYNEQFF
TRBV25-1,TRBJ1-3,CASSEYMGIGNTIYF
TRBV3-1,TRBJ2-1,CASSQVVRSYNEQFF
TRBV20-1,TRBJ1-6,CSASAVEGAHSPLHF
TRBV27,TRBJ2-2,CASSLTSSGELFF
TRBV9,TRBJ2-1,CASNVGGGNEQFF
TRBV12-3/TRBV12-4,TRBJ2-1,CASSRDSGTVKFF
TRBV7-9,TRBJ2-4,CASSPRPGASKNIQYF
TRBV5-1,TRBJ2-1,CASRVLAGGPDEQFF
TRBV14,TRBJ1-1,CASSQGQGKLADAFF
TRBV11-3,TRBJ2-1,CASSLIRLEQFF
TRBV12-3/TRBV12-4,TRBJ1-4,CASSLQGRNEKLFF
TRBV5-1,TRBJ2-1,CASGTSVIEQFF
TRBV24-1,TRBJ2-1,CATSGARGGDYNEQFF
TRBV4-2,TRBJ1-4,CASSPTGKGKEKLFF
TRBV4-1,TRBJ1-5,CASRTTWGSNQPQHF
TRBV25-1,TRBJ2-7,CASSEWTASEQYF
TRBV7-2,TRBJ2-1,CASSPRPTYNEQFF
TRBV29-1,TRBJ2-5,CSVVGAGGRQETQYF
TRBV5-1,TRBJ2-1,CASSPRTGVYNEQFF
TRBV5-1,TRBJ2-1,CASSLSPGASYNEQFF
TRBV29-1,TRBJ2-3,CSVDNGPTDTQYF
TRBV3-1,TRBJ2-3,CASRASGRSTDTQYF
TRBV6-6,TRBJ2-1,CASSSGAVGEQFF
TRBV5-1,TRBJ2-1,CASSLGADNEQFF
TRBV10-3,TRBJ2-7,CATGLAGAVAYEQYF
TRBV20-1,TRBJ2-4,CSALGAEAKNIQYF
TRBV18,TRBJ1-4,CASTETSQGKLFF
TRBV4-2,TRBJ2-5,CASSQDLSGQETQYF
TRBV11-1,TRBJ2-7,CASRVLGNSSPQYF
TRBV19,TRBJ2-3,CASNGGGLRSDTQYF
TRBV12-3/TRBV12-4,TRBJ2-2,CASGRRTGELFF
TRBV6-6,TRBJ2-1,CASSYKPSGKSYNEQFF
TRBV20-1,TRBJ1-5,CSPWGDSDNQPQHF
TRBV12-5,TRBJ2-3,CASGLVRRQGVLAGTSTDTQYF
TRBV11-2,TRBJ2-5,CASSNLAGDIRETQYF
TRBV24-1,TRBJ2-1,CATSDRARAYNEQFF
TRBV12-3/TRBV12-4,TRBJ1-1,CASTLLGGGTEAFF
TRBV4-1,TRBJ1-1,CASSIRQGPEGAFF
TRBV20-1,TRBJ2-3,CSASGRGGITDTQYF
TRBV7-9,TRBJ2-2,CASSTGGANTGELFF
TRBV12-3/TRBV12-4,TRBJ1-5,CASSLRSGGTQPQHF
TRBV6-1,TRBJ1-5,CASSDLVAGLSNQPQHF
TRBV6-5,TRBJ2-1,CASSYSRNPSYNEQFF
TRBV29-1,TRBJ2-3,CSGREGPDTQYF
TRBV7-9,TRBJ2-2,CASSPDLRPNTGELFF
TRBV5-1,TRBJ2-7,CASSSHGRYEQYF
TRBV24-1,TRBJ2-1,CATSDPGLSNSGEQFF
TRBV7-3,TRBJ2-1,CASSPSLQYNEQFF
TRBV7-2,TRBJ1-6,CASSFSTELHF
TRBV5-6,TRBJ2-3,CASSSIKAGHTDTQYF
TRBV5-1,TRBJ2-3,CASSLRGIGTDTQYF